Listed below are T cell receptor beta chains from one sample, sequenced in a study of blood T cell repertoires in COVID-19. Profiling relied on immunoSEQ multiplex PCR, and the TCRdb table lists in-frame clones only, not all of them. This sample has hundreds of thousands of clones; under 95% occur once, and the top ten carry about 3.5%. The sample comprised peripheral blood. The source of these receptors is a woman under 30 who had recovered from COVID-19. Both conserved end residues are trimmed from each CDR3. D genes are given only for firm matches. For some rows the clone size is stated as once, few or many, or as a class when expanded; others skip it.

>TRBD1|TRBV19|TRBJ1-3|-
ASKEGTGENTIY
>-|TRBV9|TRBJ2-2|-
ASSVLDTGELF
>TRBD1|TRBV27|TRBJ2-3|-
ASSLSFGRGLGSTDTQY
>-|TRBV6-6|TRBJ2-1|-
ASSGTPYNEQF
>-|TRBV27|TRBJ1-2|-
ASSPSRGYGYT
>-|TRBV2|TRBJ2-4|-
ASSEPLLAKNIQY
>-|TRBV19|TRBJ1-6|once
ASSSQQGSPLH
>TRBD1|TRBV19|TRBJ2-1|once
ASTLLGGGQGSNEQF
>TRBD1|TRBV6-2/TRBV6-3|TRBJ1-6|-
ASSRDRSPLH
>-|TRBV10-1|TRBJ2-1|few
ASSESGAHEQF
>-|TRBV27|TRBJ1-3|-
ASSGGSSGNTIY
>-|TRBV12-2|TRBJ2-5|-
ASRLARDRNGTQY
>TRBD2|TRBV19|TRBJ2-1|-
ASSIMASGRVEQF
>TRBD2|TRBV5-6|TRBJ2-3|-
ASSFLAGSTDTQY
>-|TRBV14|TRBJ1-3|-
ASSQGLRGTREIITGNTIY
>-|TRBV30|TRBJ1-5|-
AWSVGQGRQPQH
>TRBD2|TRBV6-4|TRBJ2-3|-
ASSDRTSGDTDTQY
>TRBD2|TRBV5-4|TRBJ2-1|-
ASSLLAGRDNEQF
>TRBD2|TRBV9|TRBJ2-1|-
ASSVGRAGGYNEQF
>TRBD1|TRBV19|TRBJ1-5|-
ASRPGTEYYQPQH
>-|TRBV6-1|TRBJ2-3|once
ASSEAGGTDTQY
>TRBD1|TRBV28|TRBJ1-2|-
ASSSEQGTGDYGYT
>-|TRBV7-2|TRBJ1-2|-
ASSLDNSKGVYGYT
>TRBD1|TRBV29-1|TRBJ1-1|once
SVSGQGSEAF
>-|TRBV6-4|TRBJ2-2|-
ASRKQGFVGELF
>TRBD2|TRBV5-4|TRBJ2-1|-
ASRGTSGRNDEQF
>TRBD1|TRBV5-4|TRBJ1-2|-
ASSVNLQGVDGYT
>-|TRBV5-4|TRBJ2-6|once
ATVGSGANVLT
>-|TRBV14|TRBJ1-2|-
ASSQGTGYYGYT
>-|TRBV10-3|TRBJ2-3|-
AISDRVPDTQY
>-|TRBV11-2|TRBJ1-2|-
ASSPLSSGRSA
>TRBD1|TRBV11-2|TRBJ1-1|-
ASSTGQGATEAF
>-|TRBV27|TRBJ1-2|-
ASSRIFAGGAGGYT
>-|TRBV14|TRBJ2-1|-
ASSQRDRIYNEQF
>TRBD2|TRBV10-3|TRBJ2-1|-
AISPLFQAGGYNEQF
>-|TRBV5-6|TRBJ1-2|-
ASSLDSGEGGYT
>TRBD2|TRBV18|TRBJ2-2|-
ASSPRDYTNTGELF
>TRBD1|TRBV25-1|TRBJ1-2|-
ASSKQGQGRAGYT
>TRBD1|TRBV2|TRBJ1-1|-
ASRGQSGQLMNTEAF
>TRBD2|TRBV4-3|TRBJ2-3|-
ASSQEFTSGGGTDTQY
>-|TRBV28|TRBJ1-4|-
ASTIGGGSAEKLF
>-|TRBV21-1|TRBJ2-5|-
ASSKKPHRAHLGTQY
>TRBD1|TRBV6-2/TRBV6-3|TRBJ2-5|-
ASSYTGGRETQY
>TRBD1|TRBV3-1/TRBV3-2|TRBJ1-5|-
ASSQGQGSNQPQH
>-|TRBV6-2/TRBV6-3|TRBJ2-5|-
ASSYLSFRETQY
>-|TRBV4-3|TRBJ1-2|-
ASSPTREGYGYT
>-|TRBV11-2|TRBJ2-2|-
ASSLQDTGELF
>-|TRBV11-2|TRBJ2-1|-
ASSLIDEQF